This T cell receptor (beta chain) came from a study of early T cells in non-severe SARS-CoV-2 infection. Points from the study as a whole: In VDJdb matching, anti-spike CD8 responses were favored while private and CD4 specificities went missing.

Germline assignment: CDR1 ENHRY and CDR2 SYGVKD. CDR3 size: 15 residues. V was pared by 5 bases and J by 9 bases, with 8 bases of the junction left unmatched. This clonotype has more than one count but fewer than ten. Antigen: not known. TCRdb redid the calling of the 5' RACE reads with MiXCR, one entry per CDR3 protein. The sample holds approximately 90,000 distinct CDR3 sequences, more than 10% seen once. This specimen was whole blood, taken at baseline. The V call is TRBV10-3, the J call TRBJ2-1, with 12 bases that match TRBD1. The sequence was collected from an adult who was a healthcare worker with PCR-confirmed SARS-CoV-2 infection or an uninfected control (not recorded which). The CDR3 region has the DNA TGTGCCATCAGTCGGGACAGGGGGCAGCTCAGTGAGCAGTTCTTC. It codes for CAISRDRGQLSEQFF.